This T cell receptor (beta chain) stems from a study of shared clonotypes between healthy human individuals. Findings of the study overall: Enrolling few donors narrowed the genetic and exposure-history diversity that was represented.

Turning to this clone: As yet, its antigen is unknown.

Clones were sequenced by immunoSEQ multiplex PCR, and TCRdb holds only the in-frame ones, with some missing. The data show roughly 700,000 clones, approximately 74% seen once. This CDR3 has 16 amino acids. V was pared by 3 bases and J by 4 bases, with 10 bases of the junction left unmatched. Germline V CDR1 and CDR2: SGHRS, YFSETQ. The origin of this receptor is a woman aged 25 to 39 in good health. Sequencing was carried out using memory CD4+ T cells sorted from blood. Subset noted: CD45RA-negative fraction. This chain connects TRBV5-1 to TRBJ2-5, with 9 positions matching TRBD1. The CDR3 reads CASSSPQGALSETQYF. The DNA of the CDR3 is TGCGCCAGCAGCTCACCACAGGGGGCGCTATCAGAGACCCAGTACTTC.